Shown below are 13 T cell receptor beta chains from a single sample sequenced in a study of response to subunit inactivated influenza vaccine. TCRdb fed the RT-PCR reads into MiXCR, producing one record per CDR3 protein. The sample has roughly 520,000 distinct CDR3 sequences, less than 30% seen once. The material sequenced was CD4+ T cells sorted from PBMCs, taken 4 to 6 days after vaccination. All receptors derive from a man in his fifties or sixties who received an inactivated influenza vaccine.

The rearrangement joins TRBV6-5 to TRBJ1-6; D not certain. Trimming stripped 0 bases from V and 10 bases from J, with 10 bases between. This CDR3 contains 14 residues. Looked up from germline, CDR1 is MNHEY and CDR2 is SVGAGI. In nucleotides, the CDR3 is TGTGCCAGCAGTTACTCTCCGGGAGGGTCACCCCTCCACTTT. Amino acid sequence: CASSYSPGGSPLHF.

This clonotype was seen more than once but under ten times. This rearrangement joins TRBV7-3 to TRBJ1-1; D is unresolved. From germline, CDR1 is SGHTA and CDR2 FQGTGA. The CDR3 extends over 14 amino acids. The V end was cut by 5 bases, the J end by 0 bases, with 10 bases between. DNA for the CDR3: TGTGCCAGCAGCCTGACCCCCGTGAACACTGAAGCTTTCTTT. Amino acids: CASSLTPVNTEAFF.

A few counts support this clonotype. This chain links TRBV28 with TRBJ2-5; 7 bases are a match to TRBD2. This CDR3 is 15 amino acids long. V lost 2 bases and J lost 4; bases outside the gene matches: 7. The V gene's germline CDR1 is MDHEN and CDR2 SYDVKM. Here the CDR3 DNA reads TGTGCCAGCAGTTTACGTGGCGGGGGACGAGAGACCCAGTACTTC. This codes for CASSLRGGGRETQYF.

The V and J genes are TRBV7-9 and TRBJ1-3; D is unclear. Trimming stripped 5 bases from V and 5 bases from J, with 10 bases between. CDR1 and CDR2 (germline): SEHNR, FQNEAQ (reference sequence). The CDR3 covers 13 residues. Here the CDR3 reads CASSARARNTIYF. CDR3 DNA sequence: TGTGCCAGCAGCGCAAGGGCCCGAAACACCATATATTTT.

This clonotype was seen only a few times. The CDR3 sequence: CASSLGQLFTDTQYF. The CDR3 DNA sequence: TGCGCCAGCAGCTTGGGTCAGCTTTTCACAGATACGCAGTATTTT. V and J are TRBV5-1 and TRBJ2-3; D unclear. Germline-derived CDR1 and CDR2 are SGHRS and YFSETQ. This CDR3 is 15 amino acids long. The V end was cut by 0 bases, the J end by 2 bases, with 10 bases between.

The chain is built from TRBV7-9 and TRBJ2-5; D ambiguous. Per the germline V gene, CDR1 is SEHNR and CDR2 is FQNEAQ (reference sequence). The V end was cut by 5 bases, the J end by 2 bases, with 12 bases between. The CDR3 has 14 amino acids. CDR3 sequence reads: CASSQGGFQETQYF. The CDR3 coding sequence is TGTGCCAGCAGCCAAGGCGGCTTTCAAGAGACCCAGTACTTC.

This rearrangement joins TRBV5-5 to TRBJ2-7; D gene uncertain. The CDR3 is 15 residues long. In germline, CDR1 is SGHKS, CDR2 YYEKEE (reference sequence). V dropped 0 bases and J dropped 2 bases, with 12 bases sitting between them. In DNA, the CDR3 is TGTGCCAGCAGCTTGGGCCCAAATGGGGCCTACGAGCAGTACTTC. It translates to CASSLGPNGAYEQYF.

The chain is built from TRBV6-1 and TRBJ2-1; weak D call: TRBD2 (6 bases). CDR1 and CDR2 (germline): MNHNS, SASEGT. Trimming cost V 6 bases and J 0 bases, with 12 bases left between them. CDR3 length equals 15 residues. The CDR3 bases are TGTGCCAGCAGACATAGCGGAAGCTCCTACAATGAGCAGTTCTTC. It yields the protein CASRHSGSSYNEQFF.

The CDR3 is CSATWGGGTDTQYF. In nucleotides, the CDR3 is TGCAGTGCTACTTGGGGGGGGGGCACAGATACGCAGTATTTT. This rearrangement joins TRBV20-1 to TRBJ2-3; 7 bases map to TRBD2. CDR1 DFQATT and CDR2 SNEGSKA come from the germline V gene (reference sequence). The CDR3 runs to 14 residues. Losses at the gene ends were 4 bases for V and 1 base for J; bases not matched to a gene: 5.

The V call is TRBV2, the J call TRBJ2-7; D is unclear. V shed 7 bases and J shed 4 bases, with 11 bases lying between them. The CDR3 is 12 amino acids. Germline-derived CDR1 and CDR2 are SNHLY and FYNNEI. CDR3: CASKSPGYEQYF. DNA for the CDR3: TGTGCCAGCAAGAGTCCCGGATACGAGCAGTACTTC.

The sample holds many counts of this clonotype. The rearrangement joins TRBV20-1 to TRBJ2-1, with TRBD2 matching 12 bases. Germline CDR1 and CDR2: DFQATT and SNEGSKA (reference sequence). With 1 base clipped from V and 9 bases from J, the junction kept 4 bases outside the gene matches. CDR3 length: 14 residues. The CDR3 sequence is CSARASGRAGEQFF. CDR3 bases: TGCAGTGCTAGAGCTAGCGGGAGGGCGGGTGAGCAGTTCTTC.

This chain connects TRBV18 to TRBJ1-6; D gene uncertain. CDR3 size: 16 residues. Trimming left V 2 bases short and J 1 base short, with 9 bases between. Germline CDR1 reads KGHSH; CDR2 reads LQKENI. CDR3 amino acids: CASSPTVASYNSPLHF. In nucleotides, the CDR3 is TGTGCCAGCTCACCAACGGTAGCGTCCTATAATTCACCCCTCCACTTT. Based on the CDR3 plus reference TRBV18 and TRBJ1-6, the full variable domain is NAGVMQNPRHLVRRRGQEARLRCSPMKGHSHVYWYRQLPEEGLKFMVYLQKENIIDESGMPKERFSAEFPKEGPSILRIQQVVRGDSAAYFCASSPTVASYNSPLHFGNGTRLTVT.

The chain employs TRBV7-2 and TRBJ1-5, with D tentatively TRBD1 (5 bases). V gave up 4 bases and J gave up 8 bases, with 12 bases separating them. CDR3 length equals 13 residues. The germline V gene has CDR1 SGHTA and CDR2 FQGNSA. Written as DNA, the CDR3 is TGTGCCAGCAGCTCTGGGGGAAGGGAGCCCCAGCATTTT. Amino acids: CASSSGGREPQHF.